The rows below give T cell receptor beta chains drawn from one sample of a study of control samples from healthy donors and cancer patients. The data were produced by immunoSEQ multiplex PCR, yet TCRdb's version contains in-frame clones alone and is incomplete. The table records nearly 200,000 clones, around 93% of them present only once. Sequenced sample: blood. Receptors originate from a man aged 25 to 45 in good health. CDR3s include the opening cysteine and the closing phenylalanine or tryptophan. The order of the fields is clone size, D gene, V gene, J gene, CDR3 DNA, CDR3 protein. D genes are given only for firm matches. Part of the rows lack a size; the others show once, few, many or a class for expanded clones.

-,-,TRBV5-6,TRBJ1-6,TGTGCCAGCAGCCGGGTCGAATGGACCCGTTCACCCCTCCACTTT,CASSRVEWTRSPLHF
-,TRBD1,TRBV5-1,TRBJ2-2,TGCGCCAGCAGCCAATCGGACAGGGCGAACACCGGGGAGCTGTTTTTT,CASSQSDRANTGELFF
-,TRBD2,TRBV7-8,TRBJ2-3,TGTGCCAGCAGCACCCGACTAGCTGATACGCAGTATTTT,CASSTRLADTQYF
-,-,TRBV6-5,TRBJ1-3,TGTGCCAGCAGACAGGGAACTGGAAACACCATATATTTT,CASRQGTGNTIYF
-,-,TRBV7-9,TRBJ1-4,TGTGCCAGCAGCGTCGGACAGCTACATGAAAAACTGTTTTTT,CASSVGQLHEKLFF
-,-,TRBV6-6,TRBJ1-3,TGTGCCAGCAGTTACTCGGGGGCGGAAGGAAACACCATATATTTT,CASSYSGAEGNTIYF
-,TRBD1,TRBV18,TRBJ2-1,TGTGCCAGCTCACGGGGACAGGGGTCCTACAATGAGCAGTTCTTC,CASSRGQGSYNEQFF
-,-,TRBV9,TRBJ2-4,TGTGCCAGCAGCGTAGCCCGCAGGTTGGAGGGGCTAGCCAAAAACATTCAGTACTTC,CASSVARRLEGLAKNIQYF
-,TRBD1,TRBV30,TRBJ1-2,TGTGCCTGGAGCCCGGGACAGCGCTCCAGCACCTTC,CAWSPGQRSSTF
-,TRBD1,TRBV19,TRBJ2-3,TGTGCCAGTAGCCCCAGGGGGCGCCTGGATACGCAGTATTTT,CASSPRGRLDTQYF
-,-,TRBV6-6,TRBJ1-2,TGTGCCAGCAGCGTCCGGGACATCTATGGCTACACCTTC,CASSVRDIYGYTF
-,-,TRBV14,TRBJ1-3,TGTGCCAGCAGCCAAGAGGACAAATCTGGAAACACCATATATTTT,CASSQEDKSGNTIYF
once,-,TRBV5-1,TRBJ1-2,TGCGCCAGCAGCTTGGGAGGCCTTTTCCCCCAGGCCCCACAGGGATCTAACTATGGCTACACCTTC,CASSLGGLFPQAPQGSNYGYTF
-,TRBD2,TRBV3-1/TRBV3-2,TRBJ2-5,TGTGCCAGCAGCCAAGTGATTTCTAGCGGACAAGAGACCCAGTACTTC,CASSQVISSGQETQYF
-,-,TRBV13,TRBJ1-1,TGTGCCAGCAGCCGGGGGCGAGGCCCCACCAGGGAAGCTTTCTTT,CASSRGRGPTREAFF
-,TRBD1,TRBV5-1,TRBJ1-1,TGCGCCAGCAGCGGGACAGTAAACACTGAAGCTTTCTTT,CASSGTVNTEAFF
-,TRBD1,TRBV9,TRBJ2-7,TGTGCCAGCAGCGCCTACGGACAGGGGACAAACGAGCAGTACTTC,CASSAYGQGTNEQYF
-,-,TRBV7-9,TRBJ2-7,TGTGCCAGCAGCTTAAGGGGCCCGGCCTACGAGCAGTACTTC,CASSLRGPAYEQYF
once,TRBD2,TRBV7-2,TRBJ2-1,TGTGCCAGCAGCTTCGGGGGGGCATGGAATGAGCAGTTCTTC,CASSFGGAWNEQFF
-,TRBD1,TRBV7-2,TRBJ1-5,TGTGCCAGCAGTCGGGACAGGGGCGGGAATCAGCCCCAGCATTTT,CASSRDRGGNQPQHF
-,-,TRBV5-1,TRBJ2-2,TGCGCCAGCAGCTTCCACCTAGAATACACCGGGGAGCTGTTTTTT,CASSFHLEYTGELFF
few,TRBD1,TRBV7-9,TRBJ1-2,TGTGCCAGCAGCTCCTTGAACTTCCGGGACAGGGGTGGTTATGGCTACACCTTC,CASSSLNFRDRGGYGYTF
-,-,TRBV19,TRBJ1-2,TGTGCCAGTAACGGCGACAGCTACTATGGCTACACCTTC,CASNGDSYYGYTF